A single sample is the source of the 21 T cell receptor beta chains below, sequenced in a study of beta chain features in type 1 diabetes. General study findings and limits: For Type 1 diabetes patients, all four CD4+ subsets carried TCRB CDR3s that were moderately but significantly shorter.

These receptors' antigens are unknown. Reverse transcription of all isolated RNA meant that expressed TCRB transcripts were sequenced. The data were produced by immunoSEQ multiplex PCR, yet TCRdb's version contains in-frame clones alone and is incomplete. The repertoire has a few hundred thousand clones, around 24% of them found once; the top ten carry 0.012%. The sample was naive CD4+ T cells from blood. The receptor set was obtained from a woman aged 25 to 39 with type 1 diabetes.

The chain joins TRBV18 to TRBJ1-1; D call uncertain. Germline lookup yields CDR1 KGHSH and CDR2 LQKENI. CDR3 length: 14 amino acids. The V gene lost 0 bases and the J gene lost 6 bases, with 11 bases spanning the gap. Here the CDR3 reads CASSPPSLSAEAFF. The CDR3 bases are TGTGCCAGCTCACCACCTTCCTTAAGCGCTGAAGCTTTCTTT.

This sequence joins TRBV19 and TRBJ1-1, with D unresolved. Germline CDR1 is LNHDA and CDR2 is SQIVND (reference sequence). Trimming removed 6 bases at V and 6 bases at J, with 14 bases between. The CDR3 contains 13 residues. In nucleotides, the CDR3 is TGTGCCAGTAGCGAAGACTTTGAGTCTGAAGCTTTCTTT. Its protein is CASSEDFESEAFF.

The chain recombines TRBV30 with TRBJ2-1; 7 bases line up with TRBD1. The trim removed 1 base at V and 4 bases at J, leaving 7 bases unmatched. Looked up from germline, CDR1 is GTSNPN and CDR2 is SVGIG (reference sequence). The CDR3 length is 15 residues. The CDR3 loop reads CAWSAFPGQYNEQFF. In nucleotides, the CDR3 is TGTGCCTGGAGTGCTTTCCCGGGACAGTACAATGAGCAGTTCTTC.

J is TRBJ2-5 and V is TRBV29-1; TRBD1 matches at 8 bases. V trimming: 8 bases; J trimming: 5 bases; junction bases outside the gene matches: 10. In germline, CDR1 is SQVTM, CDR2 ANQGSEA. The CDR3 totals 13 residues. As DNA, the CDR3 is TGCAGCCACGGGCAGGGGGCGTTCGAGACCCAGTACTTC. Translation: CSHGQGAFETQYF.

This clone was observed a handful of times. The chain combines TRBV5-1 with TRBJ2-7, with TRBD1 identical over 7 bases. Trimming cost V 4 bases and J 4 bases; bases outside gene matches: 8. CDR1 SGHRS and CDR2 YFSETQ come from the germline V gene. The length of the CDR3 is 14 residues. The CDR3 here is CASSPGTVVYEQYF. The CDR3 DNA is TGCGCCAGCAGCCCGGGGACAGTAGTATACGAGCAGTACTTC.

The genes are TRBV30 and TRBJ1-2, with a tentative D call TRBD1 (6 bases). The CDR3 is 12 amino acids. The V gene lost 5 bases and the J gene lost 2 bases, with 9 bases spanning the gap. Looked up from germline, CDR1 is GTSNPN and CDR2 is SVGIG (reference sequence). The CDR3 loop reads CAWGRGNYGYTF. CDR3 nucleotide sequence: TGTGCCTGGGGCAGGGGCAACTATGGCTACACCTTC. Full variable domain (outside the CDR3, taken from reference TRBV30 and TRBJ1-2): SQTIHQWPATLVQPVGSPLSLECTVEGTSNPNLYWYRQAAGRGLQLLFYSVGIGQISSEVPQNLSASRPQDRQFILSSKKLLLSDSGFYLCAWGRGNYGYTFGSGTRLTVV.

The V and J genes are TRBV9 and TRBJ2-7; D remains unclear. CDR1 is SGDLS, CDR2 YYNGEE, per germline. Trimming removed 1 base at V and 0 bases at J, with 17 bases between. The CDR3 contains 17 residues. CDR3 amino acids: CASSVFHRSCSSYEQYF. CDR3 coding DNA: TGTGCCAGCAGCGTATTTCATCGCTCTTGCAGCTCCTACGAGCAGTACTTC.

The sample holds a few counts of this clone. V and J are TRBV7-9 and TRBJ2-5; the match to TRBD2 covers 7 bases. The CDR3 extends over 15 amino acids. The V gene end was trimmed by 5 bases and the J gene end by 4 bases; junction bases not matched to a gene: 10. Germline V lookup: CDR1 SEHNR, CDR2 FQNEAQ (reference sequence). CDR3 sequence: CASSATTGGGETQYF. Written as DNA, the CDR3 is TGTGCCAGCAGCGCGACCACGGGCGGGGGAGAGACCCAGTACTTC.

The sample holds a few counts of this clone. The CDR3 protein is CASSSGQGVGNTIYF. The CDR3 bases are TGCGCCAGCAGCTCCGGACAGGGTGTCGGAAACACCATATATTTT. The chain joins TRBV5-1 to TRBJ1-3; TRBD1 matches 8 bases. CDR3 length: 15 residues. Trimming at V came to 3 bases and at J to 4 bases, leaving 6 bases not matched to a gene. Per germline, CDR1 SGHRS and CDR2 YFSETQ. Complete variable domain (other parts from reference TRBV5-1 and TRBJ1-3): KAGVTQTPRYLIKTRGQQVTLSCSPISGHRSVSWYQQTPGQGLQFLFEYFSETQRNKGNFPGRFSGRQFSNSRSEMNVSTLELGDSALYLCASSSGQGVGNTIYFGEGSWLTVV.

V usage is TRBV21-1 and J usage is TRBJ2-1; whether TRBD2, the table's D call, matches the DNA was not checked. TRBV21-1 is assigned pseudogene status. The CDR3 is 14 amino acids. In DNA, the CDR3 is TGTGCCACCGAGGGACTAGCGGGAGAAAGGCAGCAGTTCTTC. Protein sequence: CATEGLAGERQQFF.

The CDR3 coding sequence is TGCAGCGTTTACGCCACAGGGGAGTTTGGCTACACCTTC. This sequence encodes CSVYATGEFGYTF. The chain links TRBV29-1 to TRBJ1-2, with 7 bases fitting TRBD1. The CDR3 runs to 13 residues. Per the germline V gene, CDR1 is SQVTM and CDR2 is ANQGSEA. The V gene end was trimmed by 5 bases and the J gene end by 7 bases; junction bases not matched to a gene: 10.

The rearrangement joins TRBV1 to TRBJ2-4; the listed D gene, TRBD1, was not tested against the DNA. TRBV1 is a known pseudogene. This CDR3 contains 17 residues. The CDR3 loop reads CTSSQDGTRKAKNIQYF. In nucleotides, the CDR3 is TGCACCAGCAGCCAAGATGGCACCAGGAAGGCCAAAAACATTCAGTACTTC.

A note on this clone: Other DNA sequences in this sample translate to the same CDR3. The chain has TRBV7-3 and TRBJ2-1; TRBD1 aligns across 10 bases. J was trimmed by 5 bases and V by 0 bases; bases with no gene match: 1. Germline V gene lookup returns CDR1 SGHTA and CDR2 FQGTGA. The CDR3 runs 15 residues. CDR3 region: CASSLTGQGNNEQFF. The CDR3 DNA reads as TGTGCCAGCAGCTTAACGGGACAGGGGAACAATGAGCAGTTCTTC.

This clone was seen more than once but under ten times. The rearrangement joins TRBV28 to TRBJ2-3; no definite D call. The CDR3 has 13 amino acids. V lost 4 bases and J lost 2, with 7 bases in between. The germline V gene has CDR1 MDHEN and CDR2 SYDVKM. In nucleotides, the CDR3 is TGTGCCAGCAGTTACGGAGCCACAGATACGCAGTATTTT. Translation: CASSYGATDTQYF.

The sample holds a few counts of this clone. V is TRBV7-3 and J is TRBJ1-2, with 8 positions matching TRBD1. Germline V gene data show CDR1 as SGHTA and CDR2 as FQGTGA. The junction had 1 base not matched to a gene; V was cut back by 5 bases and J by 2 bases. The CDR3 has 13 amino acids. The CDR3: CASSRTGNYGYTF. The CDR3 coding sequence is TGTGCCAGCAGCCGGACAGGGAACTATGGCTACACCTTC.

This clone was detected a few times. This chain's CDR3 is CASSQLASSYNEQFF. DNA for the CDR3: TGTGCCAGCAGTCAACTAGCGAGCTCCTACAATGAGCAGTTCTTC. This chain joins TRBV28 and TRBJ2-1; TRBD2 aligns across 7 bases. The junction had 4 bases not matched to a gene; V was cut back by 5 bases and J by 0 bases. Germline V gene data show CDR1 as MDHEN and CDR2 as SYDVKM. The CDR3 totals 15 residues.

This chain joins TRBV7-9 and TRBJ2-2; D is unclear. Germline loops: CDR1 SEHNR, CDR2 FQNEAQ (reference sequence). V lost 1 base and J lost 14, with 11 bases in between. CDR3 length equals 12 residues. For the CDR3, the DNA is TGTGCCAGCAGCTTAGATCAGGCGCGACTGTTTTTT. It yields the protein CASSLDQARLFF.

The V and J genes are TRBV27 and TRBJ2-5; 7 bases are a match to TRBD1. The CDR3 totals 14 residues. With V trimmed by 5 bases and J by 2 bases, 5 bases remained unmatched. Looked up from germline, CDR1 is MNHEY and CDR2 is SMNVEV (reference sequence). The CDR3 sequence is CASSPTTGQETQYF. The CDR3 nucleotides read TGTGCCAGCAGTCCAACGACAGGGCAAGAGACCCAGTACTTC.

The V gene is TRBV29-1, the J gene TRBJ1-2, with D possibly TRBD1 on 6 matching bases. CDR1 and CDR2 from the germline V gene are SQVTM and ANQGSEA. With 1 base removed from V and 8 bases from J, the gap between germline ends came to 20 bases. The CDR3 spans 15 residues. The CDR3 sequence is CSVEVTRGGSQGYTF. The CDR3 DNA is TGCAGCGTTGAAGTCACCCGGGGGGGCTCGCAAGGCTACACCTTC.

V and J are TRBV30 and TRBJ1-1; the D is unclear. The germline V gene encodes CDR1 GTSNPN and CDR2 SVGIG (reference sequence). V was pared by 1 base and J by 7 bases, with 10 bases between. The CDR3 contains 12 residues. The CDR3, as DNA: TGTGCCTGGAGTGAGTGGACTTTTGAAGCTTTCTTT. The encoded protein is CAWSEWTFEAFF.

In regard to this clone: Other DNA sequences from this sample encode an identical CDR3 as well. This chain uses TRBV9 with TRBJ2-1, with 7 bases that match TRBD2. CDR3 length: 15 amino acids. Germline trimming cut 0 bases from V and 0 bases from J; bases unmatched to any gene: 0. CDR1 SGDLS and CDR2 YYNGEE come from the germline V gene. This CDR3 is CASSVAGGSYNEQFF. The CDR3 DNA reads TGTGCCAGCAGCGTAGCGGGAGGCTCCTACAATGAGCAGTTCTTC.